This T cell receptor (beta chain) was obtained from a study of OX40 agonist ivuxolimab in advanced cancers. Study background: Patients were 65% to 85% male with ages roughly 23 to 85, mean 60. Prior checkpoint blockade (anti-PD-1, anti-PD-L1 or anti-CTLA-4) was permitted; approximately 44% had it.

Study-level points and caveats: Among the lowest peripheral clonal expansion occurred in 0.1-3.0 mg/kg partial responders.

With respect to this clone: Its cognate antigen is unknown.

Any history of autoimmune disease or systemic immunosuppression disqualified patients. TCRdb keeps only in-frame clones here, not all; method: immunoSEQ multiplex PCR. Among tens of thousands of clones, under 80% were seen once, and the ten largest hold approximately 5%. The V end was cut by 2 bases, the J end by 0 bases, with 10 bases between. The length of the CDR3 is 15 residues. Germline CDR1 and CDR2: SGHTA and FQGNSA. Material: CD4+ or CD8+ T cells sorted from blood, obtained in a trial of the OX40 agonist ivuxolimab. The chain couples TRBV7-2 to TRBJ1-1; a weak D match, TRBD1 (6 bases). This TCR was recovered from an adult with an advanced solid tumor such as melanoma, head and neck, liver or kidney cancer. CDR3 region: CASSLKQGMNTEAFF. The DNA of the CDR3 is TGTGCCAGCAGCTTAAAACAGGGAATGAACACTGAAGCTTTCTTT.